The sequence of this TCR beta chain was determined in a study of T cell responses to AZD1222 COVID-19 vaccine. Study conclusions and caveats: Spike-specific TCR repertoires showed rising breadth and depth after two AZD1222 doses. Close to half of all spike-specific TCRs reportedly target regions of the variants that are unmutated. Recipients of AZD1222 seropositive at baseline numbered only five or six. Spike-wide vaccine-associated CD4 TCRs dominated at 160-218 and 743-854.

Germline V gene sequence: CDR1 LNHNV, CDR2 YYDKDF (reference sequence). CDR3 size: 17 residues. V lost 3 bases and J lost 7; bases outside the gene matches: 13. As to this clone: Its antigen is not known.

Sequenced by immunoSEQ multiplex PCR; TCRdb stores in-frame clones only, minus some. In the table there are about 68,000 clones, 88% of which are singletons. The TCR was taken from an adult in good health. The material sequenced was peripheral blood, taken on day 0 of AZD1222 vaccination. V is TRBV15 and J is TRBJ2-2; TRBD2 matches 8 bases. The CDR3 spells CATSSQTTTSGSGELFF. The CDR3 coding sequence is TGTGCCACCAGCAGTCAAACGACTACCAGCGGGAGCGGGGAGCTGTTTTTT. Looking up the rest from reference TRBV15 and TRBJ2-2 gives the full variable domain: DAMVIQNPRYQVTQFGKPVTLSCSQTLNHNVMYWYQQKSSQAPKLLFHYYDKDFNNEADTPDNFQSRRPNTSFCFLDIRSPGLGDTAMYLCATSSQTTTSGSGELFFGEGSRLTVL.